The clone carrying this TCR beta chain has just a few counts. The sample is drawn from a study of blood T cell repertoires in COVID-19. Study as a whole: The United States, Italy and Spain supplied acute and convalescent COVID-19 samples. T cells, B-cell-depleted T cells, or PBMCs supplied cDNA or gDNA.

Original analysis: Amplification of reference gene primers was used by the study to estimate nucleated cell counts. The method was immunoSEQ multiplex PCR; TCRdb's version includes in-frame clones alone and lacks a portion of them. V, J and clone size were drawn from that table, and D and trimming were deduced from the DNA. Altogether about 100,000 clones are present, about 88% being singletons, with the ten largest covering 7.4%. Germline V gene sequence: CDR1 SNHLY, CDR2 FYNNEI. Unmatched junction bases numbered 5, after V lost 5 bases and J lost 2 bases. The CDR3 extends over 16 amino acids. The chain carries TRBV2 and TRBJ1-5; 11 bases align to TRBD1. The sequencing sample was made of peripheral blood. The TCR originated in a man aged 25-45 years in a cohort sampled during active COVID-19. CDR3 in DNA: TGTGCCAGCAGTTTCCCGGGACAGGGGGGCAATCAGCCCCAGCATTTT. It specifies CASSFPGQGGNQPQHF.